Given below is one T cell receptor (beta chain) in context. This clone was detected a few times. The target of this receptor is not known. Base qualities are missing; no much larger clone stands one base away. The data originate from a study of cytomegalovirus exposure and HLA in healthy donors (TCRdb year 2017). Regarding the complete study: An earlier analysis of approximately 640 of the donors reported more than 250 Gb of sequence data and roughly 100 million unique TCR beta sequences from about 200 million T cells. The study aimed to test whether cataloging public T cell receptors could reveal signatures of past pathogen exposure. Four or five DR-DQ haplotypes were handled as single units for association and clustering, since linkage in the cohort was strong. On average, around 200,000 unique TCR beta nucleotide sequences were sequenced per donor among a few hundred genotyped donors of the cohort, with roughly 18% of those sequences being non-productive. In addition to the first cohort of roughly 670 subjects, a separate validation cohort of approximately 120 different subjects was used. The later analysis used no new phenotypic data to find candidate immune exposures, relying instead on TCR beta sequences and their occurrence across donors. The study used immunosequencing to profile the T cell repertoires of 600 to 850 subjects and linked those repertoires to cytomegalovirus serostatus. Among the roughly 430 genotyped donors, about 85% belonged to the genetic ancestry cluster associated with self-reported Caucasian donors. In an earlier analysis of around 540 of the donors, high-throughput TCR beta sequencing was used to judge whether each TCR beta V gene segment behaved as functional or pseudogenic. High-throughput TCR immunosequencing, statistical association of individual TCRs with disease status, and machine learning were combined to predict cytomegalovirus infection status. HLA typing included class I and class II loci at four-digit resolution. An early release that covered 640 HLA-typed donors contained approximately 300 gigabases of sequencing data and roughly 84 million unique TCR sequences. A later analysis re-examined previously published TCR beta repertoires from 610 or so donors and added high-resolution HLA genotyping to investigate patterns of TCR occurrence. Typing coverage varied by locus: roughly 620-630 donors for A, B, C, DRB1 and DQB1; 522 for DQA1; 600 to 610 for DPA1; more than 450 for DPB1. All discovery cohort repertoires had been generated using a single sequencing platform. In a later genetic analysis, genome-wide SNP genotypes for about three fifths of the 666 donors were used, and that subset was treated as a discovery cohort. Donor age, sex, ethnicity and CMV serostatus were collected together with the repertoire data. General findings and caveats noted by the study authors: An association between a missense DCLRE1C variant and V-gene and J-gene trimming of TCR beta chains was found in a later genetic analysis and replicated in an independent cohort. Some 15 rarely observed V segments, including chromosome 9 orphons, were excluded from the earlier analysis of some 590 of the donors because counts were too low. The cohort was sequenced for TCR beta chains only, and without alpha or paired-chain data the features that could be detected were limited. A later analysis found that TCR association rates varied across HLA loci, with DRB1 alleles showing the most associated TCRs and HLA-C alleles the fewest. Correlated functional status among segregating V segments might be attributable to linkage disequilibrium, but an unknown experimental factor could not be ruled out. It was suggested by the authors that the approach could potentially be generalized to other disease states and immunological phenotypes. A later analysis associated 15,000 to 20,000 TCR beta sequences with specific HLA alleles at a false discovery rate of 0.05. When HLA alleles, especially DR and DQ, strongly co-occurred, TCR associations were difficult to assign to individual alleles. For the cohort, immune exposure information was limited to CMV serostatus. Presence/absence analyses assumed roughly uniform sequencing depth across donors, an assumption that may not hold. In a later analysis, most CMV-associated TCR beta chains were found to appear HLA-restricted, with HLA associations seemingly driven largely by CMV exposure. Across donors, most TCR sequences were observed very rarely, whereas some public TCRs were present in many individuals. According to a later genetic analysis, donors in an Asian-associated ancestry cluster had fewer N-insertions in productive TCRs than the approximately 700-donor mean. An earlier analysis of some 560 of the donors showed that most TCR beta V segments appeared in productive rearrangements either about 90% or about 30% of the time, which broadly matched IMGT annotations. The study gave a list of roughly 150 TCR beta chains associated with cytomegalovirus. Because some donors lacked HLA typing at each locus, the association tests relied only on the typed subset. The 87-base-pair reads could not distinguish some IMGT-functional V segments, including TRBV6-2 and TRBV6-3, so those segments were excluded. Cytomegalovirus status was reported to be diagnosed by the classifier with high specificity and sensitivity in both the original and validation cohorts. A cluster of highly shared sequence variants was judged likely to represent a technical artifact of the sequencing pipeline. A further reported finding was that TCR beta sequences accurately predicted the HLA-A and HLA-B alleles for most subjects in the first cohort. Several of the top co-occurrence clusters appeared to be linked to parvovirus B19, influenza, CMV and Epstein-Barr virus, according to a later analysis. A later analysis found that HLA-associated TCR beta chains were more clonally expanded and had lower generation probabilities than equally common non-associated chains. In vitro tests confirmed that a few of the cytomegalovirus-associated TCR beta chains recognize cytomegalovirus antigens.

From cysteine to phenylalanine, the CDR3 is 14 amino acids long. The sequence is cut down to CDR3 DNA, 42 bases in frame from base 1. V is cut by 2 bases and J by 3 bases, and the space between the germline ends is 10 bases. From the germline V gene, CDR1 is MDHEN and CDR2 is SYDVKM. The library was built by means of the immunoSEQ multiplex PCR assay. A mixture of 60 forward primers for TCR Vbeta segments and 13 reverse primers for TCR Jbeta segments was used in the multiplex PCR. The CDR3 region of rearranged TCR beta genes was amplified from genomic DNA with a multiplex PCR assay. Amplified TCR beta libraries were sequenced as 87-base-pair reads on the Illumina HiSeq System. Concerning the study's data processing: Across the 700 or so repertoires, a later analysis counted roughly 77 million unique TCR beta chains, roughly 11 million of which were shared by at least two donors. A nearest-neighbor algorithm error-corrected the raw reads and collapsed the reads into unique sequences, merging closely related sequences to remove PCR and sequencing errors. CDR3 sequences were aligned to IMGT reference sequences to assign V, D and J gene segments. Each retained sequence needed at least a six-nucleotide match to both a V gene segment and a J gene segment. Rearrangements were classified as productive when the CDR3 lacked stop codons and remained in frame with V and J, and all other rearrangements were classified as non-productive. Following IMGT convention, CDR3 was defined as the stretch from the second conserved V-encoded cysteine up to the conserved J-encoded phenylalanine. The earlier analysis of 500 to 750 of the donors excluded any sequence lacking an unambiguous match to a single V gene segment. In an earlier analysis of more than 500 of the donors, a V segment was called functional when productive rearrangements were above 56.7%, and segregating when the standard deviation between donors exceeded 5%. A statistical classification framework was built for diagnosing cytomegalovirus status from the catalog of TCR beta chain sequences. In a later analysis, V and J genes were assigned by comparing TCR nucleotide sequences against IMGT/GENE-DB human TR gene sequences. In a later analysis, CDR3 sequences and most-parsimonious VDJ recombination scenarios were assigned using the TCRdist pipeline. In a later analysis, each TCR beta chain was defined by its CDR3 amino acid sequence together with its V-gene family, and reads lacking a unique V-gene family were excluded. As a way to deal with suspected cross-contamination and a sequencing artifact, a later analysis dropped 450 to 600 nucleotide sequences that were highly shared and had low generation probability. A later analysis calculated a clonal expansion index for each public chain from normalized within-repertoire ranks of inferred template counts. In a later analysis, generation probabilities were computed with a VDJ recombination model fitted to out-of-frame rearrangements, and the resulting probabilities were checked against IGoR. A later analysis scored TCR-TCR, TCR-HLA and TCR-CMV co-occurrence with hypergeometric tests, applying a repertoire-size bias correction to TCR pairs. False discovery rates were estimated in a later analysis by permuting HLA or CMV assignments 20 times. In a later analysis, co-occurring TCRs were grouped using DBSCAN, and TCRdist sequence similarity was added for clustering within HLA-allele-positive subsets. For co-occurrence clustering, repertoires with fewer than 30,000 or more than 120,000 public chains were excluded, along with roughly 5 repertoires with anomalous nucleotide sharing. The table comes from immuneACCESS by way of TCRdb, which keeps in-frame sequences with V and J called. Part of the clones is missing from these tables; in studies checked, under half for an unresolved V gene and the rest for unknown reasons. V, J and clone size reflect that table, while D and trimming were determined from the DNA. For this sample the table gives roughly 170,000 clones, of which 75% to 85% were detected only once. The top ten clones comprise 0.75% to 0.8% of the sample.

In total, fewer than 750 healthy bone marrow donors made up the cohort. Cohort members were all nominally healthy when sampled, although unrecorded immune exposures were likely present. The donor tested CMV seronegative and was one of the 352 seronegative cohort members. Each donor provided a peripheral blood sample, and peripheral blood mononuclear cells were used for TCR beta sequencing. The Qiagen DNeasy Blood Extraction Kit was used to extract genomic DNA from the blood cell samples. The sequence came from a female donor in good health and CMV-seronegative. Sequencing was carried out using PBMCs. This chain is built from TRBV28 and TRBJ1-2; the D gene is not confidently resolved. The CDR3 corresponds to CASSLTGEHYGYTF. The bases are TGTGCCAGCAGTTTAACCGGGGAGCACTATGGCTACACCTTC.